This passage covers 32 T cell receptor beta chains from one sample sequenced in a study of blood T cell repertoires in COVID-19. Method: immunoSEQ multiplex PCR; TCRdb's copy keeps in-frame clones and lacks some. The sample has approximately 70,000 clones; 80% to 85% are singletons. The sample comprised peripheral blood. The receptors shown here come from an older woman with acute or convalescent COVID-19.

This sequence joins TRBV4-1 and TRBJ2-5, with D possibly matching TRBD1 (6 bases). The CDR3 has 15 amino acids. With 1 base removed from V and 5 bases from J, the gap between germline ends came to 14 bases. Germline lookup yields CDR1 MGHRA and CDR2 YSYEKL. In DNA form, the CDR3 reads TGCGCCAGCAGCCAAGCGGCAGGGGTGTGGGAGACCCAGTACTTC. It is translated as CASSQAAGVWETQYF.

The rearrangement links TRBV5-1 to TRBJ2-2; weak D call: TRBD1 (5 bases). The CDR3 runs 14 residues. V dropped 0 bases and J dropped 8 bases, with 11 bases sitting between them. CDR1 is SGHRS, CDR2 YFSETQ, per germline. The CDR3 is CASSLETAYGELFF. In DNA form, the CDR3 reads TGCGCCAGCAGCTTGGAGACAGCTTATGGGGAGCTGTTTTTT.

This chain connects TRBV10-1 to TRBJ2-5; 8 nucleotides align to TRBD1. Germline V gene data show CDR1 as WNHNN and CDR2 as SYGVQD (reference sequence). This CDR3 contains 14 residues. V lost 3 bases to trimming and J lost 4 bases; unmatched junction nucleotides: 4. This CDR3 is CASSDQGARETQYF. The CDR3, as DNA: TGCGCCAGCAGTGATCAGGGGGCGCGAGAGACCCAGTACTTC.

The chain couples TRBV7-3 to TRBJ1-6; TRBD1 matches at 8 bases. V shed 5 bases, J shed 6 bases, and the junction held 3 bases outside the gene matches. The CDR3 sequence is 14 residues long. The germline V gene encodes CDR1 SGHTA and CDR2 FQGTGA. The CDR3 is CASSPGQGNSPLHF. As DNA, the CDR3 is TGTGCCAGCAGCCCCGGACAGGGTAATTCACCCCTCCACTTT.

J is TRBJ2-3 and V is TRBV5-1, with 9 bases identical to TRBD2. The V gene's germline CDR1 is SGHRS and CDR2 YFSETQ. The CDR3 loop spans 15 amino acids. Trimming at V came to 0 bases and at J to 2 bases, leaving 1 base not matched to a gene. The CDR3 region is CASSLGGLATDTQYF. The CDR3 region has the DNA TGCGCCAGCAGCTTGGGGGGACTAGCCACAGATACGCAGTATTTT.

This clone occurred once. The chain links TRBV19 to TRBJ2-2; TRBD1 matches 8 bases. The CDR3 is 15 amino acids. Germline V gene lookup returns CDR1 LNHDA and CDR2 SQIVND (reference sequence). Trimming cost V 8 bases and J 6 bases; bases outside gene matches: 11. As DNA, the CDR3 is TGTGCCAGTGCATTAGGACAGGGCGGCGCCGGGGAGCTGTTTTTT. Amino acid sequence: CASALGQGGAGELFF.

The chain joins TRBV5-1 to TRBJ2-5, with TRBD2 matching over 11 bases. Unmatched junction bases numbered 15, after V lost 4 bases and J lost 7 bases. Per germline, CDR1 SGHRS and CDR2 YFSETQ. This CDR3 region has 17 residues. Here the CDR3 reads CASSPQTSGGLPRTQYF. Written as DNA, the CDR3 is TGCGCCAGCAGCCCCCAAACTAGCGGGGGACTTCCACGGACCCAGTACTTC.

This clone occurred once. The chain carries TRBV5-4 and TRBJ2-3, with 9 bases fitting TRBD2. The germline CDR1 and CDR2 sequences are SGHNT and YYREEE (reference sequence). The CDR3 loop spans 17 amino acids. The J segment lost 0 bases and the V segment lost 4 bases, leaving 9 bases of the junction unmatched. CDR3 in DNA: TGTGCCAGCAGCAAGCCCGGGACTAGCCGTAGCACAGATACGCAGTATTTT. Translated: CASSKPGTSRSTDTQYF.

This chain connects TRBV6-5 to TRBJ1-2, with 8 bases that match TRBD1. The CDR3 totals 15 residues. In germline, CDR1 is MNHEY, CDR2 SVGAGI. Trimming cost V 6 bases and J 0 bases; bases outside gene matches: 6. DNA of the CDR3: TGTGCCAGCAGGGGGACAGGAAAAGCTAACTATGGCTACACCTTC. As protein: CASRGTGKANYGYTF.

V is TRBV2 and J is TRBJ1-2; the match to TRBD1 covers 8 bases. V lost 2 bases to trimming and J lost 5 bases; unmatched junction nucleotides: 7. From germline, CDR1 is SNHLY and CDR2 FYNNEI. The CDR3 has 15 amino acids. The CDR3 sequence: CASSELAGGEYGYTF. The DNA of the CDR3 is TGTGCCAGCAGTGAATTGGCAGGGGGCGAATATGGCTACACCTTC.

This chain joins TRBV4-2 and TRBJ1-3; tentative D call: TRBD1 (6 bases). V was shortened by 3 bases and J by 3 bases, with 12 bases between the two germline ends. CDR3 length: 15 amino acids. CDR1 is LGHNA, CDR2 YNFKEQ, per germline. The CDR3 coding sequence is TGTGCCAGCAGCCAGGGGTACAGGGATGGAAACACCATATATTTT. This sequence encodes CASSQGYRDGNTIYF.

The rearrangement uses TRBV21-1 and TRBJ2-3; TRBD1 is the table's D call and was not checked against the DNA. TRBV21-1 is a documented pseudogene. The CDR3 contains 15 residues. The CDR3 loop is CASSKAPENRDTQYF. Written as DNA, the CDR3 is TGTGCCAGCAGCAAAGCTCCGGAAAACAGAGATACGCAGTATTTT.

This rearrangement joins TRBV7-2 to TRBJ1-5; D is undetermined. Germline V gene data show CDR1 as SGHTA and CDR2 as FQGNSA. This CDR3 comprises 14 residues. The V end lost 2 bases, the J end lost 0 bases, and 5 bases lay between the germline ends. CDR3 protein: CASSLPYSNQPQHF. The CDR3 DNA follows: TGTGCCAGCAGCTTACCCTATAGCAATCAGCCCCAGCATTTT.

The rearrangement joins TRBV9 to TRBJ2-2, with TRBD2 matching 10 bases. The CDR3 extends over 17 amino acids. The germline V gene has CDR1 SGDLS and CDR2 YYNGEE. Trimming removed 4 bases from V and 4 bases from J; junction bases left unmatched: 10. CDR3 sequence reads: CASSLYPSGGGTGELFF. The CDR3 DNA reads TGTGCCAGCAGCCTATACCCTAGCGGGGGAGGCACCGGGGAGCTGTTTTTT.

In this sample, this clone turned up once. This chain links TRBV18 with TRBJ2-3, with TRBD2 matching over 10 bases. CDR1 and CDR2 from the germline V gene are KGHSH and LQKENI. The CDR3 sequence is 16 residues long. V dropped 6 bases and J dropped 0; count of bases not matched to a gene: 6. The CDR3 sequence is CASSWTSGQSTDTQYF. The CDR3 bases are TGTGCCAGCTCTTGGACTAGCGGCCAAAGCACAGATACGCAGTATTTT.

The CDR3 loop reads CASSSSTGFYEQYF. In DNA, the CDR3 is TGTGCCAGCAGCTCTTCGACGGGATTCTACGAGCAGTACTTC. V and J are TRBV7-9 and TRBJ2-7; a possible D gene is TRBD2 (5 bases). V was shortened by 4 bases and J by 3 bases, with 13 bases between the two germline ends. CDR1 is SEHNR and CDR2 is FQNEAQ in the germline V gene (reference sequence). CDR3 size: 14 residues.

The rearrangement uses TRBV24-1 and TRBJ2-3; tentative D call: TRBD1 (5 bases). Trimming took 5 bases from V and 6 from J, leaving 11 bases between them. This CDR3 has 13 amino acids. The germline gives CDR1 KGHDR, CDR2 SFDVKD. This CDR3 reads CATSVGADDTQYF. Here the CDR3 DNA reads TGTGCCACCAGTGTTGGGGCAGACGATACGCAGTATTTT.

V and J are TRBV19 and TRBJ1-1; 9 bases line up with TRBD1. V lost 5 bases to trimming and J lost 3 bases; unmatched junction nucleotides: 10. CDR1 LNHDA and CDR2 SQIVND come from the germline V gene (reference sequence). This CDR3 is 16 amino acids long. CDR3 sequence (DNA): TGTGCCAGTAGTGCGAGTCCGGACAGGGGATACACTGAAGCTTTCTTT. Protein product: CASSASPDRGYTEAFF.

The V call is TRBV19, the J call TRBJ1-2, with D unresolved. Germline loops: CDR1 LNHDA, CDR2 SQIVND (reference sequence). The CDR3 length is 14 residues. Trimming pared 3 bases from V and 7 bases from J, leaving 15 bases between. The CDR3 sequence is CASSIRLTPGGYTF. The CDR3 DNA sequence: TGTGCCAGTAGTATCCGGCTGACTCCTGGTGGCTACACCTTC.

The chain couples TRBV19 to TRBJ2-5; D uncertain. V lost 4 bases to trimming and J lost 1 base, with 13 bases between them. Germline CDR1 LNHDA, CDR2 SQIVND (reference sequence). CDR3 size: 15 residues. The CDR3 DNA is TGTGCCAGTAGTACCCCGGGTTGGCTCCAAGAGACCCAGTACTTC. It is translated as CASSTPGWLQETQYF.

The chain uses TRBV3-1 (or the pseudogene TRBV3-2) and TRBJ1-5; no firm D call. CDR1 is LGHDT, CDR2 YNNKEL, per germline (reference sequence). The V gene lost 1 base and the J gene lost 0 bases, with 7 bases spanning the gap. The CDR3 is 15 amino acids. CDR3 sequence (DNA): TGTGCCAGCAGCCAAGCCGGGTATAGCAATCAGCCCCAGCATTTT. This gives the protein CASSQAGYSNQPQHF.

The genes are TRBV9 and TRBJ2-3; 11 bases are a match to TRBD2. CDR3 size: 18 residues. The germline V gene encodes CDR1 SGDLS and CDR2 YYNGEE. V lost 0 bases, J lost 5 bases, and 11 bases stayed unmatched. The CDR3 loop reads CASSVADSGGAGIDTQYF. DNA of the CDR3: TGTGCCAGCAGCGTAGCGGATAGCGGGGGGGCAGGGATAGATACGCAGTATTTT.

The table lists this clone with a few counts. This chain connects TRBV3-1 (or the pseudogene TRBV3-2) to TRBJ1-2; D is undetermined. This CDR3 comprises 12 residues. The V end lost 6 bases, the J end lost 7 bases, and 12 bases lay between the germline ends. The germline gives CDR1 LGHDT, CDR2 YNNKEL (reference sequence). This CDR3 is CASSQTKSGYTF. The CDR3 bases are TGTGCCAGCAGTCAGACAAAATCTGGCTACACCTTC.

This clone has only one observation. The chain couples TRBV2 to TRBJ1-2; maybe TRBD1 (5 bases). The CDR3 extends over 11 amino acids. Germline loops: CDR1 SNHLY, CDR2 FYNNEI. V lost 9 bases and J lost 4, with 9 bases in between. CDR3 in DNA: TGTGCCAGTGCGGGACTCTATGGCTACACCTTC. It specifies CASAGLYGYTF.

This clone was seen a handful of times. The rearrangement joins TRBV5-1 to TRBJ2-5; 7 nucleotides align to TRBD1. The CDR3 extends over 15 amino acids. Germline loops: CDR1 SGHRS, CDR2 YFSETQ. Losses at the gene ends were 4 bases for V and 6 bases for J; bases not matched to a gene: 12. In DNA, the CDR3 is TGCGCCAGCAGCCCCCGGGACAGCCAAGAGAAGACCCAGTACTTC. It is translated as CASSPRDSQEKTQYF. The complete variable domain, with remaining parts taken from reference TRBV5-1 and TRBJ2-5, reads KAGVTQTPRYLIKTRGQQVTLSCSPISGHRSVSWYQQTPGQGLQFLFEYFSETQRNKGNFPGRFSGRQFSNSRSEMNVSTLELGDSALYLCASSPRDSQEKTQYFGPGTRLLVL.

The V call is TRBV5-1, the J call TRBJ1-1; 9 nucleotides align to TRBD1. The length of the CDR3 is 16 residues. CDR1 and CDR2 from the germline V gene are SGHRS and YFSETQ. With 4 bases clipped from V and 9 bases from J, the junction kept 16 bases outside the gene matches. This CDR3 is CASSASSGTGPRQAFF. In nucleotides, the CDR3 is TGCGCCAGCAGCGCTTCTTCCGGGACAGGGCCCCGGCAAGCTTTCTTT.

In DNA, the CDR3 is TGCGCCAGCAGCCCCGAGGCAGGGGCATCGACCCAGTACTTC. Encoded protein: CASSPEAGASTQYF. The J gene is TRBJ2-5, the V gene TRBV4-1; possibly TRBD1 for D (6 bases). This CDR3 has 14 amino acids. CDR1 is MGHRA, CDR2 YSYEKL, per germline. V was shortened by 4 bases and J by 7 bases, with 16 bases between the two germline ends.

Written as DNA, the CDR3 is TGTGCCAGCAGCGCGGGACTTTACACTGAAGCTTTCTTT. Its translation: CASSAGLYTEAFF. The gene calls are TRBV7-3 and TRBJ1-1; D might be TRBD1 (5 bases). Germline CDR1 is SGHTA and CDR2 is FQGTGA. The CDR3 extends over 13 amino acids. V lost 5 bases to trimming and J lost 3 bases, with 10 bases between them. Complete variable domain (other parts from reference TRBV7-3 and TRBJ1-1): GAGVSQTPSNKVTEKGKYVELRCDPISGHTALYWYRQSLGQGPEFLIYFQGTGAADDSGLPNDRFFAVRPEGSVSTLKIQRTERGDSAVYLCASSAGLYTEAFFGQGTRLTVV.

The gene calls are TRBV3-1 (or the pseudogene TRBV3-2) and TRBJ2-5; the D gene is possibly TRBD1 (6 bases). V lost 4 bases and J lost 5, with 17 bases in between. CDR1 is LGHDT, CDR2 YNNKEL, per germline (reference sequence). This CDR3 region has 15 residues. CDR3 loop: CASSLWVGARETQYF. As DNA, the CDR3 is TGTGCCAGCAGCCTTTGGGTGGGGGCAAGGGAGACCCAGTACTTC.

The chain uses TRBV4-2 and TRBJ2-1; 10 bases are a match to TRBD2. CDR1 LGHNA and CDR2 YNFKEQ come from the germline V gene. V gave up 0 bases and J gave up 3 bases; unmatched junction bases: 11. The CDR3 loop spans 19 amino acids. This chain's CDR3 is CASSQETGVAGGYYNEQFF. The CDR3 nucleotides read TGTGCCAGCAGCCAAGAAACCGGGGTAGCGGGGGGTTACTACAATGAGCAGTTCTTC.

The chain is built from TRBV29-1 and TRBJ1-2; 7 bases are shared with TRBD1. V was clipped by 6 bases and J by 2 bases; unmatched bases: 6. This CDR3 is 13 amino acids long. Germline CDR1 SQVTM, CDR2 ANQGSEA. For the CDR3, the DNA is TGCAGCGTGGGGGACAGCGCAAACTATGGCTACACCTTC. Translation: CSVGDSANYGYTF.

This CDR3 reads CAISEGQLDNYGYTF. The CDR3 region has the DNA TGTGCCATCAGTGAAGGACAGCTCGATAACTATGGCTACACCTTC. V gene TRBV10-3 combines with J gene TRBJ1-2; maybe TRBD1 (6 bases). The V gene lost 3 bases and the J gene lost 1 base, with 12 bases spanning the gap. The CDR3 runs 15 residues. CDR1 ENHRY and CDR2 SYGVKD come from the germline V gene.